This is a list of T cell receptor beta chains from one sample in a study of cytomegalovirus exposure and HLA in healthy donors. The data were produced by immunoSEQ multiplex PCR, yet TCRdb's version contains in-frame clones alone and is incomplete. The data show fewer than 400,000 clones, more than 80% seen once. Specimen: PBMCs. The receptors were sampled from a woman aged 18-30 years in good health and CMV-seronegative. Each CDR3 is given with its conserved first and last residue. The D gene is left open where the match is weak. Clone size is not always given. Where it is, it says once, few, many or a class for expanded clones.

v_call	j_call	d_call	clone_size	cdr3_nt	cdr3_aa
TRBV7-3	TRBJ2-3	TRBD1	NA	TGTGCCAGCAGCACCGGACAGGCCGCCACAGATACGCAGTATTTT	CASSTGQAATDTQYF
TRBV5-4	TRBJ2-1	NA	NA	TGTGCCGCCACCTCGGGGGGCACGAATGAGCAGTTCTTC	CAATSGGTNEQFF
TRBV19	TRBJ2-1	TRBD2	few	TGTGCCAGTACCCGGGGACTAGCGGGGGCCAATGAGCAGTTCTTC	CASTRGLAGANEQFF
TRBV4-3	TRBJ2-6	TRBD2	NA	TGCGCCAGCAGCCAAGTAGGGACTAGCGGGATCGGGTCTGGGGCCAACGTCCTGACTTTC	CASSQVGTSGIGSGANVLTF
TRBV9	TRBJ2-1	NA	NA	TGTGCCAGCAGCGTAGAAGGCGGTGAGCAGTTCTTC	CASSVEGGEQFF
TRBV9	TRBJ1-5	TRBD1	NA	TGTGCCAGCAGCGTCGCGGGGACAGAAAATCAGCCCCAGCATTTT	CASSVAGTENQPQHF
TRBV7-7	TRBJ2-7	NA	NA	TGTGCCAGCAGCTTAGACGGGTCAGGGGACTACGAGCAGTACTTC	CASSLDGSGDYEQYF
TRBV27	TRBJ1-4	TRBD1	NA	TGTGCCAGCAGTTTATTCGGGACAGGGGACGAAAAACTGTTTTTT	CASSLFGTGDEKLFF
TRBV5-4	TRBJ2-7	TRBD2	NA	TGTGCCAGCAGCCCAGGGACTAGCGGCCCCTACGAGCAGTACTTC	CASSPGTSGPYEQYF
TRBV2	TRBJ2-1	TRBD2	NA	TGTGCCAGCAGTGTAGAGCGGGAGGGTCTCGATGAGCAGTTCTTC	CASSVEREGLDEQFF
TRBV6-5	TRBJ2-1	TRBD2	NA	TGTGCCAGCAGTTACTCGGGACTAGCAGACAATGAGCAGTTCTTC	CASSYSGLADNEQFF
TRBV6-6	TRBJ2-7	NA	few	TGTGCCAGCAGTTACGGAGGCAGTACCTCCTACGAGCAGTACTTC	CASSYGGSTSYEQYF
TRBV4-1	TRBJ2-7	TRBD1	once	TGCGCCAGCAGCCAAGTTGCGGGACAGGTAGGCTCCTACGAGCAGTACTTC	CASSQVAGQVGSYEQYF
TRBV7-2	TRBJ2-5	TRBD1	once	TGTGCCACCTCTGGGGACAGGGCAATTCGGGACCAGTACTTC	CATSGDRAIRDQYF
TRBV11-1	TRBJ2-5	TRBD2	NA	TGTGCCAGCAGCCCGACCTTGACTAGCGGGAATCGGTTTACAGAGACCCAGTACTTC	CASSPTLTSGNRFTETQYF
TRBV7-9	TRBJ2-3	TRBD2	NA	TGTGCCAGCAGCTCTGCCCGTGGGCGGGAGAGCACAGATACGCAGTATTTT	CASSSARGRESTDTQYF